These 17 T cell receptor beta chains were sequenced from one sample in a study of regulatory dendritic cells for organ transplantation. Clones were sequenced by immunoSEQ multiplex PCR, and TCRdb holds only the in-frame ones, with some missing. The data show roughly 30,000 clones, with roughly 84% seen just once and 0.4% to 0.5% held by the top ten. The source material was naive CD8+ T cells from blood. The subset is: CD45RA+ naive T cells. These receptors were collected from a human donor in good health.

V usage is TRBV12-5 and J usage is TRBJ2-1; 10 bases map to TRBD2. Germline V lookup: CDR1 LGHNT, CDR2 FRNRAP. V shed 4 bases, J shed 4 bases, and the junction held 13 bases outside the gene matches. CDR3 length: 18 amino acids. For the CDR3, the DNA is TGTGCTAGTGGTTGGGCCCCCAGAGCGGGGGGGCCTTACAATGAGCAGTTCTTC. Protein product: CASGWAPRAGGPYNEQFF.

This chain links TRBV6-5 with TRBJ1-1, with 7 bases identical to TRBD1. Germline assignment: CDR1 MNHEY and CDR2 SVGAGI. The CDR3 length is 15 residues. The ends lost 0 bases at V and 6 bases at J; junction bases unmatched: 7. The CDR3 spells CASSYSTGTYAEAFF. The CDR3 DNA is TGTGCCAGCAGTTACTCGACAGGGACATACGCTGAAGCTTTCTTT.

This clone has a handful of counts. The V call is TRBV5-8, the J call TRBJ2-1; TRBD1 might be the D (6 bases). The CDR3 totals 12 residues. Trimming cost V 3 bases and J 7 bases, with 8 bases left between them. CDR1 and CDR2 (germline): SGHTS, YDEGEE. CDR3 region: CASSYGQNEQFF. DNA of the CDR3: TGTGCCAGCAGCTACGGACAGAATGAGCAGTTCTTC.

The chain employs TRBV4-3 and TRBJ2-7; D is perhaps TRBD1 (6 bases). V was clipped by 0 bases and J by 1 base, with 10 bases between them. The CDR3 is 15 amino acids. Germline CDR1 and CDR2: LGHNA and YSLEER. The CDR3 bases are TGCGCCAGCAGCCAAGATCGGGACACATCCTACGAGCAGTACTTC. This gives the protein CASSQDRDTSYEQYF.

The chain has TRBV29-1 and TRBJ2-2; tentatively, D is TRBD2 (6 bases). CDR3 size: 14 residues. V gave up 6 bases and J gave up 4 bases, with 15 bases separating them. Per the germline V gene, CDR1 is SQVTM and CDR2 is ANQGSEA. CDR3 coding DNA: TGCAGCGTACTGGACGGAGGGATCACCGGGGAGCTGTTTTTT. As protein: CSVLDGGITGELFF.

This chain connects TRBV9 to TRBJ1-2; no reliable D call. CDR3 length: 13 amino acids. Germline V gives CDR1 SGDLS, CDR2 YYNGEE. Trimming removed 3 bases at V and 2 bases at J, with 8 bases between. The CDR3 DNA sequence: TGTGCCAGCAGCGACAGCCCGAACTATGGCTACACCTTC. Translation: CASSDSPNYGYTF.

This chain joins TRBV4-3 and TRBJ1-4; 8 bases fit TRBD1. V was clipped by 1 base and J by 2 bases; unmatched bases: 3. The CDR3 covers 16 residues. CDR1 LGHNA and CDR2 YSLEER come from the germline V gene. The CDR3 sequence: CASSQGNRGTNEKLFF. DNA for the CDR3: TGCGCCAGCAGCCAAGGGAACAGGGGGACTAATGAAAAACTGTTTTTT.

The V call is TRBV6-4, the J call TRBJ2-7, with D perhaps matching TRBD1 (6 bases). The germline V and J ends were trimmed by 3 bases and 2 bases, with 14 bases remaining between them. This CDR3 has 15 amino acids. CDR1 is MRHNA and CDR2 is SNTAGT in the germline V gene. The DNA of the CDR3 is TGTGCCAGCAGTGAGAGCTCAGGGGCACCCTACGAGCAGTACTTC. Its translation is CASSESSGAPYEQYF.

The genes are TRBV5-6 and TRBJ1-1; no clear D gene. The CDR3 extends over 16 amino acids. The V and J ends lost 6 bases and 0 bases respectively, with 18 bases between them. Germline loops: CDR1 SGHDT, CDR2 YYEEEE. The CDR3 loop is CASNLLWGALNTEAFF. CDR3 sequence (DNA): TGTGCCAGCAATCTGCTGTGGGGAGCCTTGAACACTGAAGCTTTCTTT.

This chain connects TRBV6-5 to TRBJ2-1; no clear D. The V gene lost 0 bases and the J gene lost 9 bases, with 3 bases spanning the gap. Germline CDR1 reads MNHEY; CDR2 reads SVGAGI. The CDR3 totals 11 residues. The CDR3 DNA sequence: TGTGCCAGCAGTTACTCGGCTGAGCAGTTCTTC. Amino acids: CASSYSAEQFF.

This chain connects TRBV27 to TRBJ2-7, with TRBD1 matching over 7 bases. V trimming: 4 bases; J trimming: 2 bases; junction bases outside the gene matches: 11. Germline values: CDR1 MNHEY, CDR2 SMNVEV (reference sequence). The CDR3 has 16 residues. Here the CDR3 reads CASSSPRQGPTYEQYF. In nucleotides, the CDR3 is TGTGCCAGCAGTTCGCCCCGACAGGGTCCCACCTACGAGCAGTACTTC.

The CDR3 coding sequence is TGTGCCAGCAGCCTTCCGAGAGCCAGGACTAGCGGGGGGGCAGGCTACAATGAGCAGTTCTTC. Protein product: CASSLPRARTSGGAGYNEQFF. This chain uses TRBV13 with TRBJ2-1, with TRBD2 identical over 15 bases. The CDR3 runs to 21 residues. Germline CDR1 is PRHDT and CDR2 is FYEKMQ (reference sequence). V dropped 5 bases and J dropped 3; count of bases not matched to a gene: 17.

The chain employs TRBV14 and TRBJ2-5; D call uncertain. Looked up from germline, CDR1 is SGHDN and CDR2 is FVKESK. CDR3 length: 14 residues. V lost 0 bases to trimming and J lost 5 bases, with 10 bases between them. CDR3 bases: TGTGCCAGCAGCCAAGAACCCGTTCGGGAGACCCAGTACTTC. The encoded protein is CASSQEPVRETQYF.

This clone was seen more than once but under ten times. The genes are TRBV4-1 and TRBJ1-2; no firm D call. This CDR3 region has 12 residues. Trimming removed 5 bases at V and 9 bases at J, with 13 bases between. In germline, CDR1 is MGHRA, CDR2 YSYEKL. CDR3 coding DNA: TGCGCCAGCAGCTCGCGATCGGGGAGCTACACCTTC. Amino acid sequence: CASSSRSGSYTF.

V is TRBV23-1 and J is TRBJ1-2; D is ambiguous. TRBV23-1 is known as an ORF, though its function is uncertain. CDR3 length: 13 residues. Trimming left V 0 bases short and J 7 bases short, with 9 bases between. The CDR3 DNA sequence: TGCGCCAGCAGTCAATCGCGAGGGTTTGGCTACACCTTC. Translating it yields CASSQSRGFGYTF.

The V call is TRBV7-3, the J call TRBJ2-3; D is unresolved. Germline V gene data show CDR1 as SGHTA and CDR2 as FQGTGA. V was cut by 5 bases and J by 0 bases, with 12 bases left in between. The CDR3 totals 15 residues. The CDR3 nucleotides are TGTGCCAGCAGCCCTCAACAATCTAGCACAGATACGCAGTATTTT. Protein product: CASSPQQSSTDTQYF.

There are a few counts of this clone. In DNA form, the CDR3 reads TGCGCCAGCAGCTTGGAGTTAGACACTGAAGCTTTCTTT. Protein product: CASSLELDTEAFF. The chain uses TRBV5-1 and TRBJ1-1; no reliable D call. Germline assignment: CDR1 SGHRS and CDR2 YFSETQ. The CDR3 covers 13 residues. The ends were cut back, 0 bases at V and 3 bases at J, with 6 bases in the middle.